A single sample gave rise to the 16 T cell receptor beta chains below, sequenced in a study of CD8 T cells in Susac syndrome. Random-hexamer reverse transcription was applied to roughly 0.5 to 1 ug RNA. TCRdb itself ran the immunoSEQ multiplex PCR reads through MiXCR, one entry per CDR3 protein. The profile covers a few hundred thousand distinct CDR3 sequences, with 89% appearing a single time and 0.18% taken by the ten largest. Sequencing was carried out using CD8+ T cells from PBMCs. The receptors were gathered from a human donor with multiple sclerosis.

V usage is TRBV19 and J usage is TRBJ1-2; D gene uncertain. Trimming took 3 bases from V and 4 from J, leaving 6 bases between them. Germline loops: CDR1 LNHDA, CDR2 SQIVND (reference sequence). This CDR3 region has 12 residues. The DNA of the CDR3 is TGTGCCAGTAGTATGGTCGGCTATGGCTACACCTTC. Protein product: CASSMVGYGYTF. The variable domain in full, with the rest retrieved from reference TRBV19 and TRBJ1-2, is DGGITQSPKYLFRKEGQNVTLSCEQNLNHDAMYWYRQDPGQGLRLIYYSQIVNDFQKGDIAEGYSVSREKKESFPLTVTSAQKNPTAFYLCASSMVGYGYTFGSGTRLTVV.

This clonotype was picked up one time. The J gene is TRBJ2-7, the V gene TRBV28; TRBD1 might be the D (6 bases). Germline values: CDR1 MDHEN, CDR2 SYDVKM. Trimming removed 6 bases at V and 2 bases at J, with 23 bases between. The CDR3 spans 17 residues. CDR3 sequence: CASRGVDWTVGTYEQYF. For the CDR3, the DNA is TGTGCCAGCAGGGGCGTAGATTGGACAGTTGGCACCTACGAGCAGTACTTC.

V gene TRBV4-3 combines with J gene TRBJ2-1; TRBD2 matches at 9 bases. The CDR3 runs 16 residues. Trimming removed 0 bases from V and 8 bases from J; junction bases left unmatched: 8. Germline lookup yields CDR1 LGHNA and CDR2 YSLEER. CDR3: CASSQDSSGGPDEQFF. Written as DNA, the CDR3 is TGCGCCAGCAGCCAAGATTCAAGCGGGGGGCCAGATGAGCAGTTCTTC.

The V gene is TRBV6-2 or TRBV6-3, the J gene TRBJ2-7; 7 bases agree with TRBD1. The CDR3 runs 15 residues. The germline V gene has CDR1 MNHEY and CDR2 SVGEGT. With V trimmed by 1 base and J by 2 bases, 5 bases remained unmatched. The chain's CDR3 is CASSYWSGQTYEQYF. DNA of the CDR3: TGTGCCAGCAGTTACTGGTCGGGACAGACCTACGAGCAGTACTTC.

The V gene is TRBV6-2 or TRBV6-3, the J gene TRBJ1-1, with D hard to call. V was trimmed by 0 bases and J by 5 bases, leaving 10 bases between them. There are 14 residues in the CDR3. Germline V gene sequence: CDR1 MNHEY, CDR2 SVGEGT. The CDR3 DNA is TGTGCCAGCAGTTACTCGGAGGGCAGGACTGAAGCTTTCTTT. This encodes CASSYSEGRTEAFF.

The chain has TRBV4-1 and TRBJ2-7; possible D gene TRBD2, 5 bases. CDR3 length equals 16 residues. V dropped 2 bases and J dropped 4 bases, with 18 bases sitting between them. From germline, CDR1 is MGHRA and CDR2 YSYEKL. The CDR3 DNA sequence: TGCGCCAGCAGCCAATTCGAGGGTCCTCCGGGGTACGAGCAGTACTTC. It specifies CASSQFEGPPGYEQYF.

The rearrangement joins TRBV4-3 to TRBJ1-2; D gene unclear. Trimming took 1 base from V and 2 from J, leaving 11 bases between them. Germline CDR1 is LGHNA and CDR2 is YSLEER. The CDR3 totals 15 residues. This CDR3 reads CASSQGSGRNYGYTF. CDR3 nucleotide sequence: TGCGCCAGCAGCCAAGGGTCTGGCAGGAACTATGGCTACACCTTC.

The chain is built from TRBV12-3 or TRBV12-4 and TRBJ2-7; 11 positions agree with TRBD2. The ends lost 2 bases at V and 2 bases at J; junction bases unmatched: 8. The CDR3 is 17 residues long. In nucleotides, the CDR3 is TGTGCCAGCAGTTTACCCGGGTCTAGCGGGGGGACCTACGAGCAGTACTTC. Translating gives CASSLPGSSGGTYEQYF.

This chain connects TRBV5-3 to TRBJ2-3; D is undetermined. TRBV5-3 is assigned to the ORF class and has an uncertain function. The germline V and J ends were trimmed by 3 bases and 2 bases, with 22 bases remaining between them. The CDR3 has 18 amino acids. The CDR3: CARSSLQSGPTNTDTQYF. CDR3 nucleotide sequence: TGTGCCAGAAGCTCGCTCCAATCGGGCCCTACGAACACAGATACGCAGTATTTT.

The rearrangement joins TRBV28 to TRBJ2-7, with 8 bases aligning to TRBD2. The length of the CDR3 is 12 residues. V lost 10 bases and J lost 3; bases outside the gene matches: 5. Germline V gene lookup returns CDR1 MDHEN and CDR2 SYDVKM. In DNA form, the CDR3 reads TGTGCCATCTCCGGGGGGGTCTACGAGCAGTACTTC. Amino acids: CAISGGVYEQYF.

The V call is TRBV9, the J call TRBJ1-3; 9 positions agree with TRBD1. The germline V gene has CDR1 SGDLS and CDR2 YYNGEE. V trimming: 3 bases; J trimming: 4 bases; junction bases outside the gene matches: 5. The CDR3 is 15 residues long. DNA of the CDR3: TGTGCCAGCAGCGCGGAGACAGGGGGAGGAAACACCATATATTTT. This translates into CASSAETGGGNTIYF.

CDR3 amino acids: CASSPVATGELFF. Here the CDR3 DNA reads TGTGCCAGCAGCCCCGTTGCTACCGGGGAGCTGTTTTTT. The gene calls are TRBV7-9 and TRBJ2-2; D is unresolved. V lost 5 bases and J 5 bases, leaving 9 bases between the germline ends. The CDR3 loop spans 13 amino acids. Germline CDR1 SEHNR, CDR2 FQNEAQ (reference sequence).

The count of this clonotype is one. This chain uses TRBV6-4 with TRBJ2-3, with a tentative D call TRBD2 (6 bases). V was clipped by 6 bases and J by 2 bases, with 15 bases between them. This CDR3 has 15 amino acids. The germline CDR1 and CDR2 sequences are MRHNA and SNTAGT. The CDR3 nucleotides read TGTGCCAGCAGCCCGGGACTCCATTCCACAGATACGCAGTATTTT. It translates to CASSPGLHSTDTQYF.

V is TRBV30 and J is TRBJ2-7, with D unresolved. The germline gives CDR1 GTSNPN, CDR2 SVGIG (reference sequence). The CDR3 loop spans 10 amino acids. V was clipped by 6 bases and J by 0 bases, with 3 bases between them. The CDR3 loop is CACSSYEQYF. Written as DNA, the CDR3 is TGTGCCTGCTCCTCCTACGAGCAGTACTTC. Full variable domain (missing parts from reference TRBV30 and TRBJ2-7): SQTIHQWPATLVQPVGSPLSLECTVEGTSNPNLYWYRQAAGRGLQLLFYSVGIGQISSEVPQNLSASRPQDRQFILSSKKLLLSDSGFYLCACSSYEQYFGPGTRLTVT.

The gene calls are TRBV29-1 and TRBJ1-2; TRBD1 matches at 10 bases. The CDR3 is 14 residues long. The germline CDR1 and CDR2 sequences are SQVTM and ANQGSEA. V trimming: 4 bases; J trimming: 4 bases; junction bases outside the gene matches: 6. Here the CDR3 reads CSVGVTGGIYGYTF. The CDR3 nucleotides are TGCAGCGTTGGGGTGACAGGGGGCATCTATGGCTACACCTTC.

The CDR3 region has the DNA TGTGCCAGCAGCCAAGTGACTAGCGGGGGGGCCGAGACCCAGTACTTC. It is translated as CASSQVTSGGAETQYF. The genes are TRBV4-2 and TRBJ2-5, with 14 positions matching TRBD2. The trim removed 1 base at V and 5 bases at J, leaving 3 bases unmatched. The germline gives CDR1 LGHNA, CDR2 YNFKEQ. This CDR3 is 16 amino acids long.